The next 17 T cell receptor beta chains were all read from a single sample in a study of T cell repertoires in cytomegalovirus infection. From the reads, TCRdb called clonotypes with MiXCR, one entry per CDR3 protein. The sample yields under 850,000 distinct CDR3 sequences, roughly 36% seen once. No cognate antigen is known for these TCRs. Specimen: cultured PBMCs, collected from culture after CMV antigen stimulation. Receptor source: a human donor in good health (CMV status not recorded). Some clones in this sample may be carry-over from other donors' samples.

In its sample, this clonotype was seen a few times. The rearrangement links TRBV7-9 to TRBJ2-5; the match to TRBD2 covers 8 bases. The CDR3 has 14 amino acids. Germline loops: CDR1 SEHNR, CDR2 FQNEAQ (reference sequence). V lost 7 bases, J lost 3 bases, and 7 bases stayed unmatched. CDR3 in DNA: TGTGCCAGCAAAGCGGGAGATCTAGAAGAGACCCAGTACTTC. Protein sequence: CASKAGDLEETQYF.

This clonotype was detected only a few times. The rearrangement uses TRBV5-1 and TRBJ1-1; possible D gene TRBD1, 5 bases. Per the germline V gene, CDR1 is SGHRS and CDR2 is YFSETQ. Between the trimmed V and J ends, which lost 1 base and 6 bases, there was a span of 16 bases. The CDR3 has 15 residues. CDR3 DNA: TGCGCCAGCAGCTTGACCGGCGATCTGGGGGCTGAAGCTTTCTTT. This encodes CASSLTGDLGAEAFF.

This clonotype has just a few counts. The chain combines TRBV29-1 with TRBJ2-3; D is ambiguous. The CDR3 is 12 amino acids. Germline V gene sequence: CDR1 SQVTM, CDR2 ANQGSEA. The V and J ends lost 3 bases and 4 bases respectively, with 8 bases between them. In DNA form, the CDR3 reads TGCAGCGTTGATGAAGGGCCAGATACGCAGTATTTT. Protein sequence: CSVDEGPDTQYF.

This clonotype has a handful of counts. V gene TRBV19 combines with J gene TRBJ1-6; D is unresolved. The CDR3 runs to 15 residues. CDR1 is LNHDA and CDR2 is SQIVND in the germline V gene (reference sequence). With 6 bases removed from V and 9 bases from J, the gap between germline ends came to 18 bases. CDR3 protein: CASRDRASVSSPLHF. DNA of the CDR3: TGTGCCAGTAGGGACCGGGCCTCCGTTTCTTCACCCCTCCACTTT.

The chain combines TRBV2 with TRBJ2-5; D is perhaps TRBD1 (5 bases). Germline V gene data show CDR1 as SNHLY and CDR2 as FYNNEI. CDR3 size: 13 residues. Trimming removed 2 bases at V and 5 bases at J, with 9 bases between. The CDR3 DNA reads as TGTGCCAGCAGTGAACAGGGAATGGAGACCCAGTACTTC. It specifies CASSEQGMETQYF. The whole variable domain, remainder taken from reference TRBV2 and TRBJ2-5, is EPEVTQTPSHQVTQMGQEVILRCVPISNHLYFYWYRQILGQKVEFLVSFYNNEISEKSEIFDDQFSVERPDGSNFTLKIRSTKLEDSAMYFCASSEQGMETQYFGPGTRLLVL.

This clonotype was seen many times. This sequence joins TRBV7-2 and TRBJ1-5, with D maybe TRBD1 (5 bases). The CDR3 consists of 14 residues. V lost 4 bases, J lost 7 bases, and 14 bases lay in between. Germline values: CDR1 SGHTA, CDR2 FQGNSA. The CDR3 nucleotides are TGTGCCAGCAGCTGGTCGAGGGGACGGCAGCCCCAGCATTTT. It is translated as CASSWSRGRQPQHF.

This clonotype was counted ten times or more. The chain has TRBV28 and TRBJ1-6; no clear D gene. CDR1 and CDR2 (germline): MDHEN, SYDVKM. The CDR3 loop spans 16 amino acids. Trimming left V 6 bases short and J 0 bases short, with 12 bases between. CDR3 loop: CASSFGRSSYNSPLHF. The CDR3 DNA sequence: TGTGCCAGCAGCTTTGGGCGGAGCTCCTATAATTCACCCCTCCACTTT.

This clonotype occurred a few times. CDR3 amino acids: CASSSRENYGYTF. CDR3 DNA: TGTGCCAGCAGTAGCAGGGAGAACTATGGCTACACCTTC. This chain uses TRBV6-5 with TRBJ1-2; D is perhaps TRBD1 (5 bases). Trimming shortened V by 5 bases and J by 2 bases, and 9 bases separated the two germline ends. Germline CDR1 MNHEY, CDR2 SVGAGI. The CDR3 has 13 residues.

This chain connects TRBV7-2 to TRBJ1-4; TRBD1 matches 10 bases. The J segment lost 6 bases and the V segment lost 2 bases, leaving 6 bases of the junction unmatched. CDR1 and CDR2 from the germline V gene are SGHTA and FQGNSA. CDR3 length equals 16 residues. As DNA, the CDR3 is TGTGCCAGCAGCTTAAACATCGGGACAGGGGATGAAAAACTGTTTTTT. Amino acid sequence: CASSLNIGTGDEKLFF.

This clonotype was seen only a few times. This chain links TRBV7-6 with TRBJ2-7; D may be TRBD1 (5 bases). Germline-derived CDR1 and CDR2 are SGHVS and FNYEAQ. Trimming removed 4 bases from V and 0 bases from J, with 10 bases in between. The length of the CDR3 is 14 residues. The CDR3 protein is CASSSDSSSYEQYF. The CDR3 nucleotides read TGTGCCAGCAGCTCCGACAGTAGCTCCTACGAGCAGTACTTC.

As DNA, the CDR3 is TGTGCCAGCAGCGTAGCCGGGACTAGCGGAGCTAGCACAGATACGCAGTATTTT. It codes for CASSVAGTSGASTDTQYF. V usage is TRBV11-2 and J usage is TRBJ2-3; 11 bases map to TRBD2. The CDR3 covers 18 residues. Trimming removed 5 bases from V and 0 bases from J; junction bases left unmatched: 10. Germline CDR1 SGHAT, CDR2 FQNNGV.

The rearrangement joins TRBV27 to TRBJ2-1, with TRBD2 matching over 7 bases. CDR1 is MNHEY and CDR2 is SMNVEV in the germline V gene (reference sequence). V lost 4 bases to trimming and J lost 7 bases; unmatched junction nucleotides: 7. The CDR3 is made up of 14 amino acids. CDR3 amino acids: CASSWGGSNNEQFF. CDR3 in DNA: TGTGCCAGCAGTTGGGGGGGTTCAAATAATGAGCAGTTCTTC.

This clonotype was observed a handful of times. V gene TRBV10-3 combines with J gene TRBJ2-1, with 8 positions matching TRBD2. Germline-derived CDR1 and CDR2 are ENHRY and SYGVKD. V gave up 3 bases and J gave up 15 bases; unmatched junction bases: 7. The CDR3 is 12 amino acids. Written as DNA, the CDR3 is TGTGCCATCAGTGAATCAGCGGGAGATCGGTTCTTC. This codes for CAISESAGDRFF.

The chain carries TRBV20-1 and TRBJ1-5, with D uncertain. Deletions cut 4 bases from V and 5 bases from J, with 12 bases between. Per the germline V gene, CDR1 is DFQATT and CDR2 is SNEGSKA (reference sequence). This CDR3 comprises 13 residues. CDR3: CSAKPGPHQPQHF. In DNA, the CDR3 is TGCAGTGCTAAACCCGGACCGCATCAGCCCCAGCATTTT.

The CDR3: CASSISTYYEQYF. CDR3 nucleotide sequence: TGTGCCAGCAGTATTTCAACCTACTACGAGCAGTACTTC. The V call is TRBV6-6, the J call TRBJ2-7; D is unclear. The CDR3 covers 13 residues. V was pared by 5 bases and J by 3 bases, with 11 bases between. Germline V lookup: CDR1 MNHNY, CDR2 SVGAGI (reference sequence).

The chain recombines TRBV6-1 with TRBJ2-5, with D perhaps matching TRBD2 (6 bases). CDR3 length: 16 amino acids. Per germline, CDR1 MNHNS and CDR2 SASEGT. V was shortened by 5 bases and J by 5 bases, with 21 bases between the two germline ends. The CDR3 is CASSYSPRGNRETQYF. The CDR3 DNA sequence: TGTGCCAGCAGTTACTCTCCCCGGGGGAACAGGGAGACCCAGTACTTC.

The rearrangement links TRBV29-1 to TRBJ2-7, with D possibly called TRBD1 or TRBD2 (5 bases each). V dropped 5 bases and J dropped 6 bases, with 14 bases sitting between them. The CDR3 runs to 12 residues. Looked up from germline, CDR1 is SQVTM and CDR2 is ANQGSEA. This CDR3 is CSVPRGRGEQYF. In nucleotides, the CDR3 is TGCAGCGTTCCCCGGGGCCGGGGCGAGCAGTACTTC.